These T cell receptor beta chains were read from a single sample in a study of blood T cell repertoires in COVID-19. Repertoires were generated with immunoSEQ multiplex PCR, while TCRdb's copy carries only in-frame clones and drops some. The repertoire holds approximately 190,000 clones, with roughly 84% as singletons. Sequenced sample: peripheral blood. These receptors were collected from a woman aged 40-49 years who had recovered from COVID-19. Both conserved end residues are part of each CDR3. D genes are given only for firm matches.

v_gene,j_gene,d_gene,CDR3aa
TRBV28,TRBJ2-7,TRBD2,CASRIGGLDSYEQYF
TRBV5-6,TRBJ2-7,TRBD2,CASSREAFSPSYEQYF
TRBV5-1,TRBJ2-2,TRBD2,CASSLTLAGDTGELFF
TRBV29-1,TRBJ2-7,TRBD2,CSVSGTSGFSYEQYF
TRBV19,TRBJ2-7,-,CASSPSVAGYEQYF
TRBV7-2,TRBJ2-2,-,CASSLVDTGELFF
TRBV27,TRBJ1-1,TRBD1,CASSSYDRGGTEAFF
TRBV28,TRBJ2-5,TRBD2,CASRVAGVRETQYF
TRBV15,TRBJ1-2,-,CATSRDGGFRGYTF
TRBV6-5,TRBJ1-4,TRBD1,CASSRGGQGIEKLFF
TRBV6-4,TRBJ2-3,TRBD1,CASRWDSPSDTQYF
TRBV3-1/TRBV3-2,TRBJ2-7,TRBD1,CASSPTGGATDEQYF
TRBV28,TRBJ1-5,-,CASSPNGAGGILAISPHF
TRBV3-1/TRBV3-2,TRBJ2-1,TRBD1,CASRPRPGQEISSYNEQFF
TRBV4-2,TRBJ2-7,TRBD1,CASSPTGQEAYEQYF
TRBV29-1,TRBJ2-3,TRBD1,CSVEATQGANTQYF
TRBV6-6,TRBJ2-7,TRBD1,CASSRDRSYEQYF
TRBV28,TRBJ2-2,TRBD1,CASSIRTGVGTGELFF
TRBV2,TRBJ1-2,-,CASWTVIEPTNYGYTF
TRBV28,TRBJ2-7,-,CASSLDRGGIDEQYF
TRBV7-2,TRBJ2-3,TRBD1,CASRIGQGKINTQYF
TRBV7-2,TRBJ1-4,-,CASSLRMESGSGKLFF
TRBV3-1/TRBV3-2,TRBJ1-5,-,CASSQNPPGENQPQHF
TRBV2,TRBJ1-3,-,CASSEAGTRFSGNTIYF
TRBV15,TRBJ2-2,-,CATSRDLAADTGELFF
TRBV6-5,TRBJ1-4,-,CAGRQSNEKLFF
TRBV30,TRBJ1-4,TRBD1,CAWSVAGQGGEKLFF
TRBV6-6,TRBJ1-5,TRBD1,CASSQEGPGQGIRNQPQHF
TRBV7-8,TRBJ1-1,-,CASRPLVRGYTEAFF
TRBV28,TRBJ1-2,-,CASRGSGPHYGYTF
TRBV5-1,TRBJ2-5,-,CASSRRRGSWETQYF
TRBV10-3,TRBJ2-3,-,CAIGTEGRLGDTQYF
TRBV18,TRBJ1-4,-,CASSQGLRGEKLFF
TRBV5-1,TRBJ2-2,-,CASSLRGPTGELFF
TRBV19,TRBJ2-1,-,CASTWRTGDHEQFF
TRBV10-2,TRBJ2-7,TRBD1,CASGLQGHEQYF
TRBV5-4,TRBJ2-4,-,CASSLEFGQGTDIQYF
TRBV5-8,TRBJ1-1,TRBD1,CASRKTGGTEAFF
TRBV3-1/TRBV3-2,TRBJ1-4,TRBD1,CASSPDRGNPNEKLFF
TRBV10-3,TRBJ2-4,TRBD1,CAISGTGTKNIQYF
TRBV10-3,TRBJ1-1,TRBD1,CAISEAGGTEAFF
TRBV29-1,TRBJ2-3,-,CSVEGSYTDTQYF
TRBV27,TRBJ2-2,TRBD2,CASSASAGGPGELFF
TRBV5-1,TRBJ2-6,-,CASSQDSSLGANVLTF
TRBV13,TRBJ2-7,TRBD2,CASSPKGLATPYEQYF
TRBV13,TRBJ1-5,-,CASSDNSNQPQHF
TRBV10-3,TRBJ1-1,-,CAISESGGTEAFF
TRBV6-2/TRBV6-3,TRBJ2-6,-,CASSPWQTSSGANVLTF
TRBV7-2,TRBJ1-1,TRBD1,CASSWGQGPVGAFF
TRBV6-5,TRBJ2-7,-,CASSYAGEGTYEQYF
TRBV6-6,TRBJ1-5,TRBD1,CASSHRGTGTGVNQPQHF